These 29 T cell receptor beta chains originate from one sample sequenced in a study of metastatic and nonmetastatic thyroid tumors. Treatment of any kind had been given to no patient before thyroid surgery. Using MiXCR, TCRdb reanalyzed the PCR reads. The sample lists around 36,000 clones, roughly 29% occurring once. Sequencing used blood. Receptors were obtained from a female donor with papillary thyroid cancer or a benign thyroid nodule (not recorded which). Some clones in this sample may be carry-over from other donors' samples.

This clone occurred a few times. CDR3 region: CASNNPRDGGNQPQHF. The CDR3 DNA reads TGTGCCAGCAATAATCCCCGGGACGGGGGGAATCAGCCCCAGCATTTT. V and J are TRBV6-2 or TRBV6-3 and TRBJ1-5, with D possibly TRBD1 on 5 matching bases. Germline V gene lookup returns CDR1 MNHEY and CDR2 SVGEGT. CDR3 length: 16 residues. V was clipped by 7 bases and J by 4 bases, with 20 bases between them.

V and J are TRBV7-8 and TRBJ2-7; D unclear. The germline V gene has CDR1 SGHVS and CDR2 FQNEAQ. Trimming stripped 5 bases from V and 4 bases from J, with 15 bases between. This CDR3 contains 14 residues. The CDR3 region has the DNA TGTGCCAGCAGCCCCCGGTTAGGCTCGTACGAGCAGTACTTC. It yields the protein CASSPRLGSYEQYF.

Within the sample, this clone is medium-sized (0.01 to 0.1%). The rearrangement uses TRBV28 and TRBJ1-2; 7 nucleotides match TRBD1. The germline CDR1 and CDR2 sequences are MDHEN and SYDVKM. The V gene end was trimmed by 7 bases and the J gene end by 4 bases; junction bases not matched to a gene: 9. This CDR3 has 14 amino acids. CDR3 loop: CASISGGSPYGYTF. CDR3 coding DNA: TGTGCCAGCATCTCAGGGGGATCTCCCTATGGCTACACCTTC.

This clone was picked up many times. As DNA, the CDR3 is TGTGCCAGCAGCTTTCAGGACAGGATTAATTCACCCCTCCACTTT. It codes for CASSFQDRINSPLHF. The genes are TRBV9 and TRBJ1-6, with 7 bases fitting TRBD1. V lost 4 bases and J lost 6; bases outside the gene matches: 7. The CDR3 length is 15 residues. Germline-derived CDR1 and CDR2 are SGDLS and YYNGEE.

This clone was counted at least ten times. V is TRBV10-1 and J is TRBJ2-2; unclear D gene. V lost 4 bases and J 6 bases, leaving 15 bases between the germline ends. Germline V gene data show CDR1 as WNHNN and CDR2 as SYGVQD (reference sequence). The CDR3 covers 15 residues. As DNA, the CDR3 is TGCGCCAGCAGTGCATCGGGTTCCGGCGCCGGGGAGCTGTTTTTT. Translation gives CASSASGSGAGELFF.

In regard to this clone: The sample has other DNA sequences that encode this CDR3 too. This chain links TRBV28 with TRBJ2-1; 11 bases agree with TRBD2. Germline values: CDR1 MDHEN, CDR2 SYDVKM. The CDR3 covers 16 residues. With V trimmed by 6 bases and J by 5 bases, 9 bases remained unmatched. In nucleotides, the CDR3 is TGTGCCAGCAGCTCCGGTAGACTAGCGGGAAACAATGAGCAGTTCTTC. This codes for CASSSGRLAGNNEQFF.

The table lists this clone with a few counts. The chain couples TRBV12-3 or TRBV12-4 to TRBJ2-1; D ambiguous. There are 15 residues in the CDR3. The V gene lost 7 bases and the J gene lost 6 bases, with 19 bases spanning the gap. Written as DNA, the CDR3 is TGTGCCAGCACTGTGGGTGGAGTGCCTAGCAATGAGCAGTTCTTC. Translating gives CASTVGGVPSNEQFF.

V usage is TRBV2 and J usage is TRBJ1-2, with D perhaps TRBD1 (5 bases). The CDR3 runs 12 residues. CDR1 SNHLY and CDR2 FYNNEI come from the germline V gene. V shed 7 bases and J shed 6 bases, with 12 bases lying between them. CDR3 DNA: TGTGCCAGCATGGGGCTTTGGAATGGCTACACCTTC. Its protein is CASMGLWNGYTF. Variable domain in full (rest from reference TRBV2 and TRBJ1-2): EPEVTQTPSHQVTQMGQEVILRCVPISNHLYFYWYRQILGQKVEFLVSFYNNEISEKSEIFDDQFSVERPDGSNFTLKIRSTKLEDSAMYFCASMGLWNGYTFGSGTRLTVV.

The table lists this clone with many counts. This rearrangement joins TRBV7-9 to TRBJ2-1, with a weak D call TRBD2 (5 bases). The CDR3 runs to 15 residues. The germline V gene encodes CDR1 SEHNR and CDR2 FQNEAQ (reference sequence). The V end was cut by 5 bases, the J end by 6 bases, with 17 bases between. The CDR3 coding sequence is TGTGCCAGCAGCCTTGAGGAGGCTACGAGCAATGAGCAGTTCTTC. Protein sequence: CASSLEEATSNEQFF.

The V call is TRBV5-1, the J call TRBJ1-1, with D hard to call. The V and J ends lost 5 bases and 8 bases respectively, with 22 bases between them. The CDR3 runs 15 residues. The germline V gene has CDR1 SGHRS and CDR2 YFSETQ. The CDR3 nucleotides are TGCGCCAGCAGGCCCCGCAGTGTGGAAACACGAGAAGCTTTCTTT. This sequence encodes CASRPRSVETREAFF.

Concerning this clone itself: This CDR3 is missing its conserved last phenylalanine or tryptophan, likely due to a read error. V and J are TRBV20-1 and TRBJ2-7; D remains ambiguous. Germline CDR1 DFQATT, CDR2 SNEGSKA (reference sequence). The ends were cut back, 3 bases at V and 4 bases at J, with 7 bases in the middle. The CDR3 spans 11 residues. Here the CDR3 reads CSARDPYEQYL. In DNA, the CDR3 is TGCAGTGCTAGGGACCCGTACGAGCAGTACTTA.

This clone was seen at least ten times. This sequence joins TRBV4-1 and TRBJ1-3; D is ambiguous. The length of the CDR3 is 15 residues. The V and J ends lost 2 bases and 0 bases respectively, with 8 bases between them. Germline V gene data show CDR1 as MGHRA and CDR2 as YSYEKL. The CDR3 DNA reads TGCGCCAGCAGCCAACTAGGGTACTCTGGAAACACCATATATTTT. It codes for CASSQLGYSGNTIYF.

Concerning this clone: At one of its ends the junction is not consistent with the germline gene, which may arise from a read error. This sequence joins TRBV5-4 and TRBJ2-5, with no clear D. CDR1 is SGHNT and CDR2 is YYREEE in the germline V gene (reference sequence). The CDR3 is 14 residues long. Here the CDR3 DNA reads TGCGCCAGCAGCTCGGACCTAAGGTGGGAGACCCAGTACTTC. Residues: CASSSDLRWETQYF.

In this sample, this clone turned up a few times. The chain couples TRBV20-1 to TRBJ1-2, with TRBD1 matching 10 bases. Germline CDR1 DFQATT, CDR2 SNEGSKA (reference sequence). CDR3 size: 15 residues. For the CDR3, the DNA is TGCAGCACCTTTACCGGGACAGGGGACCACTATGGCTACACCTTC. Its translation: CSTFTGTGDHYGYTF.

This clone was counted at least ten times. The chain combines TRBV4-1 with TRBJ2-1; 7 bases line up with TRBD2. Trimming took 1 base from V and 10 from J; bases not matched to a gene: 10. This CDR3 spans 15 amino acids. CDR1 is MGHRA, CDR2 YSYEKL, per germline. CDR3 loop: CASSQALAEAQEQFF. As DNA, the CDR3 is TGCGCCAGCAGCCAAGCCCTAGCGGAGGCCCAGGAGCAGTTCTTC.

Many counts were recorded for this clone. This may arise from a read error, as a much more abundant clone is one base away. The genes are TRBV19 and TRBJ2-1; 8 bases align to TRBD2. CDR1 and CDR2 (germline): LNHDA, SQIVND (reference sequence). This CDR3 has 16 amino acids. V was clipped by 1 base and J by 8 bases; unmatched bases: 10. In nucleotides, the CDR3 is TGTGCCAGTAGTATAGGGAGCGGGAGTGCCGTCTATGAGCAGTTCTTC. Protein: CASSIGSGSAVYEQFF.

This clone was detected ten times or more. The chain combines TRBV5-5 with TRBJ2-1, with D possibly TRBD1 on 5 matching bases. The CDR3 extends over 15 amino acids. The germline V and J ends were trimmed by 0 bases and 7 bases, with 14 bases remaining between them. Germline lookup yields CDR1 SGHKS and CDR2 YYEKEE (reference sequence). As DNA, the CDR3 is TGTGCCAGCAGCTTGGGGGCAGGGTGGGTAAATGAGCAGTTCTTC. As protein: CASSLGAGWVNEQFF.

In its sample, this clone was seen many times. The chain is built from TRBV19 and TRBJ1-5; a possible D gene is TRBD1 (5 bases). Germline-derived CDR1 and CDR2 are LNHDA and SQIVND (reference sequence). CDR3 size: 14 residues. V lost 7 bases, J lost 4 bases, and 14 bases lay in between. The CDR3 is CASIGWGRNQPQHF. The CDR3 bases are TGTGCCAGTATAGGGTGGGGACGAAATCAGCCCCAGCATTTT.

This sequence joins TRBV3-1 and TRBJ1-1, with D tentatively TRBD1 (6 bases). V shed 4 bases and J shed 1 base, with 10 bases lying between them. Germline V gene lookup returns CDR1 LGHDT and CDR2 YNNKEL (reference sequence). This CDR3 region has 14 residues. The CDR3 loop is CASSPGQTNTEAFF. CDR3 nucleotides: TGTGCCAGCAGCCCCGGACAGACGAACACTGAAGCTTTCTTT. Full variable domain (rest looked up from reference TRBV3-1 and TRBJ1-1): DTAVSQTPKYLVTQMGNDKSIKCEQNLGHDTMYWYKQDSKKFLKIMFSYNNKELIINETVPNRFSPKSPDKAHLNLHINSLELGDSAVYFCASSPGQTNTEAFFGQGTRLTVV.

The chain employs TRBV7-8 and TRBJ2-3, with 9 bases matching TRBD2. This CDR3 has 17 amino acids. Trimming at V came to 5 bases and at J to 0 bases, leaving 9 bases not matched to a gene. Germline values: CDR1 SGHVS, CDR2 FQNEAQ. In DNA, the CDR3 is TGTGCCAGCAGCACCCGTCTAGCGGGGATTAGCACAGATACGCAGTATTTT. This sequence encodes CASSTRLAGISTDTQYF.

The chain uses TRBV9 and TRBJ2-7; TRBD1 might be the D (5 bases). The V end was cut by 4 bases, the J end by 2 bases, with 13 bases between. The CDR3 loop spans 14 amino acids. The V gene's germline CDR1 is SGDLS and CDR2 YYNGEE. In DNA form, the CDR3 reads TGTGCCAGCAGCACCCTGGGGCCCCCCTACGAGCAGTACTTC. This translates into CASSTLGPPYEQYF.

This clone was seen at least ten times. The chain carries TRBV7-9 and TRBJ1-2; 8 nucleotides align to TRBD1. Trimming took 0 bases from V and 8 from J; bases not matched to a gene: 5. Looked up from germline, CDR1 is SEHNR and CDR2 is FQNEAQ (reference sequence). The CDR3 loop spans 14 amino acids. CDR3 coding DNA: TGTGCCAGCAGCTTAGCGCAAACAGGGGGAGGCTACACCTTC. Translating gives CASSLAQTGGGYTF.

This chain joins TRBV12-3 or TRBV12-4 and TRBJ2-7, with no clear D. Trimming took 4 bases from V and 4 from J, leaving 11 bases between them. CDR3 length equals 13 residues. The CDR3 DNA reads TGTGCCAGCAGTTCTTGGATTCCTTACGAGCAGTACTTC. As protein: CASSSWIPYEQYF.

This clone occurred many times. A much larger clone is a single base away; this may be a read error. Other DNA sequences in this sample translate to the same CDR3. This chain connects TRBV5-8 to TRBJ1-5; D unclear. CDR3 size: 15 residues. V lost 0 bases to trimming and J lost 7 bases, with 14 bases between them. Germline V lookup: CDR1 SGHTS, CDR2 YDEGEE. The CDR3 DNA reads TGTGCCAGCAGCTTGGCCGGTAGAGAAGGACAGCCCCAGCATTTT. Its translation: CASSLAGREGQPQHF.

This clone came up a few times. The chain uses TRBV6-1 and TRBJ1-2; D unclear. This CDR3 is 16 amino acids long. The ends were cut back, 7 bases at V and 0 bases at J, with 18 bases in the middle. The germline CDR1 and CDR2 sequences are MNHNS and SASEGT. CDR3 region: CASTPCPSLANYGYTF. The CDR3 bases are TGTGCCAGCACTCCGTGCCCTAGTTTAGCTAACTATGGCTACACCTTC.

The table lists this clone with many counts. The genes are TRBV19 and TRBJ1-2; D unclear. This CDR3 spans 17 amino acids. The V end lost 3 bases, the J end lost 4 bases, and 21 bases lay between the germline ends. The germline CDR1 and CDR2 sequences are LNHDA and SQIVND (reference sequence). This CDR3 reads CASSISWDGSFVYGYTF. CDR3 DNA sequence: TGTGCCAGTAGTATTAGTTGGGATGGCAGCTTTGTCTATGGCTACACCTTC.

This clone has more than one count but fewer than ten. The gene calls are TRBV19 and TRBJ1-2; D unclear. Germline CDR1 is LNHDA and CDR2 is SQIVND (reference sequence). Trimming pared 7 bases from V and 6 bases from J, leaving 21 bases between. The CDR3 sequence is 15 residues long. This CDR3 is CASIPTMPGQDGYTF. CDR3 coding DNA: TGTGCCAGTATTCCTACAATGCCAGGTCAAGATGGCTACACCTTC.

Ten or more counts support this clone. This sample includes further DNA sequences coding for the same CDR3. This chain uses TRBV6-2 or TRBV6-3 with TRBJ2-2, with no clear D. Germline V gene data show CDR1 as MNHEY and CDR2 as SVGEGT. The CDR3 consists of 13 residues. Trimming shortened V by 6 bases and J by 6 bases, and 11 bases separated the two germline ends. The CDR3 loop reads CASSSRVPGELFF. CDR3 nucleotide sequence: TGTGCCAGCAGCTCACGGGTCCCCGGGGAGCTGTTTTTT.

This clone was counted many times. The chain is built from TRBV19 and TRBJ2-5; either TRBD1 or TRBD2 may fit D (5 bases each). Trimming removed 3 bases from V and 4 bases from J, with 9 bases in between. CDR1 is LNHDA, CDR2 SQIVND, per germline (reference sequence). This CDR3 comprises 13 residues. The CDR3 coding sequence is TGTGCCAGTAGTATGGCGAGGGGAGAGACCCAGTACTTC. Translation gives CASSMARGETQYF.